One sample yielded the 8 T cell receptor beta chains listed below, sequenced in a study of neoadjuvant anti-PD-1 for oral cavity cancer. Time point: after neoadjuvant nivolumab, at surgical resection. The assay was immunoSEQ multiplex PCR, and TCRdb's table has in-frame clones only and misses some. The data hold some 15,000 clones, with around 70% observed a single time. The sequencing here drew on PBMCs, taken after nivolumab (anti-PD-1) treatment. These TCRs come from a person aged 40-85 years with oral cavity squamous cell carcinoma.

This chain joins TRBV6-5 and TRBJ2-7; 9 bases map to TRBD1. V lost 5 bases and J lost 0; bases outside the gene matches: 5. Germline loops: CDR1 MNHEY, CDR2 SVGAGI. The CDR3 sequence is 15 residues long. The CDR3 region is CASSPGTGHSYEQYF. In nucleotides, the CDR3 is TGTGCCAGCAGTCCCGGGACAGGGCACTCCTACGAGCAGTACTTC.

The rearrangement joins TRBV29-1 to TRBJ2-7; the D gene could be TRBD1 or TRBD2 (5 bases each). Germline lookup yields CDR1 SQVTM and CDR2 ANQGSEA. Between the trimmed V and J ends, which lost 6 bases and 0 bases, there was a span of 12 bases. The CDR3 has 13 residues. CDR3 amino acids: CSVGTSHSYEQYF. The DNA for the CDR3 is TGCAGCGTGGGGACGTCCCACTCCTACGAGCAGTACTTC.

The rearrangement uses TRBV6-5 and TRBJ2-3, with D unclear. The V end lost 2 bases, the J end lost 0 bases, and 9 bases lay between the germline ends. The CDR3 has 15 residues. Germline V CDR1 and CDR2: MNHEY, SVGAGI. CDR3 DNA: TGTGCCAGCAGTTACCAGGCCGCTAGCACAGATACGCAGTATTTT. Its protein is CASSYQAASTDTQYF.

In this sample, this clone turned up a few times. The chain employs TRBV7-9 and TRBJ1-5; the D gene is possibly TRBD1 (5 bases). CDR1 SEHNR and CDR2 FQNEAQ come from the germline V gene (reference sequence). Trimming took off 5 bases at V and 3 bases at J, with 11 bases between the two ends. The CDR3 is made up of 14 amino acids. The CDR3 DNA is TGTGCCAGCAGCCCTGGGACCGCCAATCAGCCCCAGCATTTT. Amino acid sequence: CASSPGTANQPQHF.

The chain joins TRBV5-1 to TRBJ2-5; 8 bases are a match to TRBD1. CDR3 length: 14 amino acids. Trimming at V came to 2 bases and at J to 4 bases, leaving 4 bases not matched to a gene. Germline CDR1 reads SGHRS; CDR2 reads YFSETQ. The CDR3 sequence is CASSFPGQVETQYF. CDR3 DNA: TGCGCCAGCAGCTTCCCGGGACAGGTAGAGACCCAGTACTTC.

This clone showed up just once. The gene calls are TRBV5-6 and TRBJ1-3; no clear D. Trimming left V 4 bases short and J 0 bases short, with 8 bases between. Germline V gives CDR1 SGHDT, CDR2 YYEEEE. The CDR3 is made up of 14 amino acids. The CDR3, as DNA: TGTGCCAGCAGCGGTCGGGCCTCTGGAAACACCATATATTTT. This sequence encodes CASSGRASGNTIYF.

This rearrangement joins TRBV5-1 to TRBJ1-4; no clear D gene. In germline, CDR1 is SGHRS, CDR2 YFSETQ. The CDR3 consists of 12 residues. V was cut by 0 bases and J by 7 bases, with 4 bases left in between. CDR3 coding DNA: TGCGCCAGCAGCTTGGGTGGTGAAAAACTGTTTTTT. As protein: CASSLGGEKLFF. The full variable domain, rest sourced from reference TRBV5-1 and TRBJ1-4, is KAGVTQTPRYLIKTRGQQVTLSCSPISGHRSVSWYQQTPGQGLQFLFEYFSETQRNKGNFPGRFSGRQFSNSRSEMNVSTLELGDSALYLCASSLGGEKLFFGSGTQLSVL.

This rearrangement joins TRBV2 to TRBJ2-1; D gene unclear. Germline V gene sequence: CDR1 SNHLY, CDR2 FYNNEI. With 0 bases removed from V and 3 bases from J, the gap between germline ends came to 6 bases. The CDR3 spans 14 residues. Written as DNA, the CDR3 is TGTGCCAGCAGTGAAGCGGAAATCTACAATGAGCAGTTCTTC. Its protein is CASSEAEIYNEQFF.